This passage covers 30 T cell receptor beta chains from one sample sequenced in a study of cytomegalovirus exposure and HLA in healthy donors. Primers for the PCR totalled 60 Vbeta and 13 Jbeta. Profiled with immunoSEQ multiplex PCR; TCRdb holds only in-frame clones, not every one. The sample has approximately 160,000 clones, about 79% seen once. Sequenced material: PBMCs. The receptor set was obtained from a female donor in good health and CMV-seronegative.

The V and J genes are TRBV4-3 and TRBJ2-3, with D tentatively TRBD2 (5 bases). The ends were cut back, 0 bases at V and 0 bases at J, with 16 bases in the middle. Germline CDR1 and CDR2: LGHNA and YSLEER. The CDR3 runs to 18 residues. The CDR3 coding sequence is TGCGCCAGCAGCCAAGATCTGCTTACTAGTACTAGCACAGATACGCAGTATTTT. The encoded protein is CASSQDLLTSTSTDTQYF.

The chain uses TRBV30 and TRBJ1-5, with TRBD1 as a possible D gene (5 bases). This CDR3 is 14 amino acids long. V lost 5 bases to trimming and J lost 3 bases, with 14 bases between them. Looked up from germline, CDR1 is GTSNPN and CDR2 is SVGIG (reference sequence). Here the CDR3 DNA reads TGTGCCTGGTCCCCGGCCAGGGTCAATCAGCCCCAGCATTTT. This gives the protein CAWSPARVNQPQHF.

The V gene is TRBV7-6, the J gene TRBJ2-3, with a possible D match to TRBD2 (6 bases). Germline V gene lookup returns CDR1 SGHVS and CDR2 FNYEAQ. The CDR3 consists of 15 residues. Trimming removed 5 bases from V and 4 bases from J, with 16 bases in between. The CDR3 sequence is CASSSPGGSADTQYF. The CDR3 DNA follows: TGTGCCAGCAGCAGTCCCGGGGGAAGCGCAGATACGCAGTATTTT. The complete variable domain, with remaining parts taken from reference TRBV7-6 and TRBJ2-3, reads GAGVSQSPRYKVTKRGQDVALRCDPISGHVSLYWYRQALGQGPEFLTYFNYEAQQDKSGLPNDRFSAERPEGSISTLTIQRTEQRDSAMYRCASSSPGGSADTQYFGPGTRLTVL.

This clone was seen once. This chain uses TRBV19 with TRBJ2-1, with 14 bases identical to TRBD2. The V gene's germline CDR1 is LNHDA and CDR2 SQIVND (reference sequence). V was pared by 6 bases and J by 9 bases, with 10 bases of the junction left unmatched. The CDR3 extends over 16 amino acids. The DNA of the CDR3 is TGTGCCAGTAGCCCCGGGGGACTAGCGGGAGAGGTTGAGCAGTTCTTC. This codes for CASSPGGLAGEVEQFF.

In its sample, this clone was seen a few times. The rearrangement uses TRBV7-3 and TRBJ1-2, with D possibly TRBD1 on 5 matching bases. Germline V gene sequence: CDR1 SGHTA, CDR2 FQGTGA. The V end lost 5 bases, the J end lost 1 base, and 14 bases lay between the germline ends. The CDR3 has 15 amino acids. This CDR3 is CASSPSGGDNYGYTF. The DNA of the CDR3 is TGTGCCAGCAGCCCAAGTGGAGGGGATAACTATGGCTACACCTTC.

The chain couples TRBV11-2 to TRBJ1-1; TRBD1 matches at 10 bases. V was pared by 1 base and J by 10 bases, with 15 bases of the junction left unmatched. The CDR3 consists of 17 residues. From germline, CDR1 is SGHAT and CDR2 FQNNGV. The CDR3 region is CASSLGYRDRGMLAAFF. DNA for the CDR3: TGTGCCAGCAGCTTAGGGTACCGGGACAGGGGAATGCTGGCAGCTTTCTTT.

The chain recombines TRBV19 with TRBJ1-2; D unclear. Trimming pared 3 bases from V and 4 bases from J, leaving 6 bases between. Germline loops: CDR1 LNHDA, CDR2 SQIVND (reference sequence). CDR3 length equals 12 residues. This CDR3 reads CASSIASYGYTF. The DNA of the CDR3 is TGTGCCAGTAGTATTGCCAGCTATGGCTACACCTTC. Full variable domain (outside the CDR3, taken from reference TRBV19 and TRBJ1-2): DGGITQSPKYLFRKEGQNVTLSCEQNLNHDAMYWYRQDPGQGLRLIYYSQIVNDFQKGDIAEGYSVSREKKESFPLTVTSAQKNPTAFYLCASSIASYGYTFGSGTRLTVV.

In its sample, this clone was seen a few times. V and J are TRBV29-1 and TRBJ2-5; D is possibly TRBD2 (7 bases). V was cut by 5 bases and J by 5 bases, with 15 bases left in between. Germline CDR1 is SQVTM and CDR2 is ANQGSEA. There are 13 residues in the CDR3. The CDR3 sequence: CSVQRGAGETQYF. CDR3 coding DNA: TGCAGCGTTCAACGGGGGGCCGGGGAGACCCAGTACTTC.

The J gene is TRBJ2-1, the V gene TRBV4-2; 8 bases map to TRBD2. The germline V gene encodes CDR1 LGHNA and CDR2 YNFKEQ. J was trimmed by 10 bases and V by 1 base; bases with no gene match: 9. The CDR3 consists of 15 residues. DNA of the CDR3: TGTGCCAGCAGCCAAGTGAGAGCGGGGGTGTTGGAGCAGTTCTTC. It codes for CASSQVRAGVLEQFF.

This clone was seen more than once but under ten times. V usage is TRBV2 and J usage is TRBJ2-4, with D possibly being TRBD1 (6 bases). The CDR3 totals 14 residues. Deletions cut 7 bases from V and 0 bases from J, with 10 bases between. Germline V lookup: CDR1 SNHLY, CDR2 FYNNEI. CDR3 nucleotide sequence: TGTGCCAGCAACGAACAGGGAGCCAAAAACATTCAGTACTTC. Amino acids: CASNEQGAKNIQYF.

The J gene is TRBJ2-1, the V gene TRBV11-3; 10 bases align to TRBD2. Germline V lookup: CDR1 SGHNT, CDR2 YENEEA. This CDR3 has 15 amino acids. Trimming cost V 5 bases and J 7 bases; bases outside gene matches: 8. The CDR3 loop reads CASSGAGGPKNEQFF. In DNA, the CDR3 is TGTGCCAGCAGCGGAGCGGGGGGGCCTAAAAATGAGCAGTTCTTC.

V and J are TRBV7-3 and TRBJ1-2; 10 positions match TRBD1. Germline V CDR1 and CDR2: SGHTA, FQGTGA. With 5 bases clipped from V and 9 bases from J, the junction kept 6 bases outside the gene matches. The CDR3 loop spans 13 amino acids. CDR3 sequence: CASSPGTGERYTF. The CDR3 DNA reads TGTGCCAGCAGCCCAGGGACAGGGGAACGCTACACCTTC.

The chain couples TRBV27 to TRBJ1-6; a weak D match, TRBD1 (5 bases). The germline V gene has CDR1 MNHEY and CDR2 SMNVEV (reference sequence). This CDR3 is 16 amino acids long. V lost 2 bases and J lost 2, with 10 bases in between. This CDR3 is CASSLGGFTYNSPLHF. In DNA, the CDR3 is TGTGCCAGCAGTTTAGGGGGGTTCACCTATAATTCACCCCTCCACTTT.

V and J are TRBV30 and TRBJ2-3, with 9 bases fitting TRBD2. Germline V lookup: CDR1 GTSNPN, CDR2 SVGIG (reference sequence). The V and J ends lost 2 bases and 3 bases, in that order; junction bases with no gene match: 0. The CDR3 is 13 amino acids. The CDR3: CAWSSGGTDTQYF. The CDR3 DNA reads as TGTGCCTGGAGTAGCGGGGGGACAGATACGCAGTATTTT. The variable domain in full, completed from reference TRBV30 and TRBJ2-3, reads SQTIHQWPATLVQPVGSPLSLECTVEGTSNPNLYWYRQAAGRGLQLLFYSVGIGQISSEVPQNLSASRPQDRQFILSSKKLLLSDSGFYLCAWSSGGTDTQYFGPGTRLTVL.

This chain uses TRBV5-1 with TRBJ1-1; 10 nucleotides line up with TRBD1. Unmatched junction bases numbered 1, after V lost 4 bases and J lost 1 base. Germline loops: CDR1 SGHRS, CDR2 YFSETQ. This CDR3 region has 14 residues. The CDR3 DNA follows: TGCGCCAGCAGCAGGGACAGGGGGAACACTGAAGCTTTCTTT. It translates to CASSRDRGNTEAFF.

The J gene is TRBJ2-7, the V gene TRBV6-6; TRBD2 is a possible D gene (5 bases). Per germline, CDR1 MNHNY and CDR2 SVGAGI (reference sequence). The CDR3 totals 15 residues. Between the trimmed V and J ends, which lost 0 bases and 5 bases, there was a span of 14 bases. CDR3 residues: CASSYSPFGNNEQYF. Written as DNA, the CDR3 is TGTGCCAGCAGTTACTCTCCCTTCGGGAACAACGAGCAGTACTTC.

The chain recombines TRBV4-2 with TRBJ2-3; the match to TRBD1 covers 7 bases. The CDR3 covers 16 residues. The V gene end was trimmed by 0 bases and the J gene end by 2 bases; junction bases not matched to a gene: 5. Germline V gene data show CDR1 as LGHNA and CDR2 as YNFKEQ. The CDR3 DNA is TGTGCCAGCAGCCAAGACTCGGGACAGCCCACAGATACGCAGTATTTT. Its protein product is CASSQDSGQPTDTQYF.

The chain combines TRBV19 with TRBJ2-1; TRBD2 matches at 10 bases. Germline V CDR1 and CDR2: LNHDA, SQIVND (reference sequence). Germline trimming cut 2 bases from V and 7 bases from J; bases unmatched to any gene: 5. The CDR3 contains 15 residues. As DNA, the CDR3 is TGTGCCAGTAGTATATCTAGCGGGGGCGGGAATGAGCAGTTCTTC. As protein: CASSISSGGGNEQFF.

The rearrangement joins TRBV21-1 to TRBJ2-2; the table's D call TRBD1 went unverified against the DNA. TRBV21-1 is a recognized pseudogene. The CDR3 is 16 residues long. The CDR3 DNA is TGTGCCAGCAGCGGAAACGGTCGACACGAGTCCGGGGAGCTGTTTTTT. The encoded protein is CASSGNGRHESGELFF.

The V and J genes are TRBV6-5 and TRBJ1-2; no clear D gene. Trimming cost V 2 bases and J 3 bases, with 10 bases left between them. Germline-derived CDR1 and CDR2 are MNHEY and SVGAGI. The CDR3 is 14 residues long. For the CDR3, the DNA is TGTGCCAGCAGTTACGTTCCCCGAGACTATGGCTACACCTTC. As protein: CASSYVPRDYGYTF.

The table lists this clone with a few counts. This sequence joins TRBV19 and TRBJ1-1; D not resolved. The V end lost 7 bases, the J end lost 0 bases, and 15 bases lay between the germline ends. Germline V gene sequence: CDR1 LNHDA, CDR2 SQIVND (reference sequence). This CDR3 region has 15 residues. The CDR3 DNA reads as TGTGCCAGTACAACTTATCCGGGGTTGAACACTGAAGCTTTCTTT. It is translated as CASTTYPGLNTEAFF.

The genes are TRBV11-3 and TRBJ2-3, with 8 bases aligning to TRBD1. This CDR3 region has 15 residues. The ends lost 5 bases at V and 3 bases at J; junction bases unmatched: 7. In germline, CDR1 is SGHNT, CDR2 YENEEA. The CDR3 nucleotides are TGTGCCAGCAGCGTCGGACAGGGCGGGACAGATACGCAGTATTTT. Its protein product is CASSVGQGGTDTQYF.

The chain is built from TRBV5-1 and TRBJ2-5, with TRBD2 matching over 10 bases. The assigned J gene may be wrong: the sequence end matches TRBJ2-7 better. This CDR3 spans 14 amino acids. In germline, CDR1 is SGHRS, CDR2 YFSETQ. The CDR3 DNA is TGCGCCAGCAGCCCGCTAGCGGGAGTCGACGAGCAGTACTTC. It codes for CASSPLAGVDEQYF.

The rearrangement links TRBV19 to TRBJ1-1; 8 bases match TRBD1. Germline trimming cut 5 bases from V and 5 bases from J; bases unmatched to any gene: 10. Germline V lookup: CDR1 LNHDA, CDR2 SQIVND (reference sequence). The CDR3 is 15 residues long. The CDR3 reads CASSDSGTGGTEAFF. Here the CDR3 DNA reads TGTGCCAGTAGTGACTCCGGGACAGGAGGGACTGAAGCTTTCTTT.

The chain recombines TRBV4-2 with TRBJ1-2, with TRBD1 matching 11 bases. Germline loops: CDR1 LGHNA, CDR2 YNFKEQ. V gave up 0 bases and J gave up 5 bases; unmatched junction bases: 5. This CDR3 contains 16 residues. CDR3 DNA sequence: TGTGCCAGCAGCCAAGACGAGGACAGGGGGCGTTATGGCTACACCTTC. Its translation: CASSQDEDRGRYGYTF.

The gene calls are TRBV6-5 and TRBJ2-7; D remains unclear. Deletions cut 7 bases from V and 3 bases from J, with 16 bases between. This CDR3 region has 14 residues. Germline V CDR1 and CDR2: MNHEY, SVGAGI. Here the CDR3 DNA reads TGTGCCAGCACCTCTTTGACTCAGCGCTACGAGCAGTACTTC. It encodes CASTSLTQRYEQYF.

This clone was found once. The rearrangement links TRBV28 to TRBJ1-6; no clear D gene. The CDR3 covers 14 residues. Looked up from germline, CDR1 is MDHEN and CDR2 is SYDVKM. Between the trimmed V and J ends, which lost 6 bases and 10 bases, there was a span of 16 bases. CDR3 protein: CASSPPRPNSPLHF. The CDR3 region has the DNA TGTGCCAGCAGCCCACCCAGGCCGAACTCACCCCTCCACTTT.

This rearrangement joins TRBV25-1 to TRBJ2-5, with TRBD2 matching 8 bases. This CDR3 contains 14 residues. CDR1 MGHDK and CDR2 SYGVNS come from the germline V gene. The junction had 6 bases not matched to a gene; V was cut back by 5 bases and J by 4 bases. The CDR3 loop is CASSIAGSGETQYF. CDR3 coding DNA: TGTGCCAGCAGTATAGCGGGGTCGGGAGAGACCCAGTACTTC.

The rearrangement uses TRBV15 and TRBJ1-1, with TRBD1 matching 10 bases. The CDR3 has 17 residues. The trim removed 0 bases at V and 4 bases at J, leaving 8 bases unmatched. From germline, CDR1 is LNHNV and CDR2 YYDKDF (reference sequence). The CDR3 bases are TGTGCCACCAGCAGAGATCCGGGACAGGGGCTGGGCACTGAAGCTTTCTTT. Translation: CATSRDPGQGLGTEAFF.

The chain has TRBV4-2 and TRBJ2-7; D gene ambiguous. V was cut by 0 bases and J by 0 bases, with 9 bases left in between. The CDR3 extends over 15 amino acids. In germline, CDR1 is LGHNA, CDR2 YNFKEQ. The CDR3 protein is CASSQDSTFSYEQYF. CDR3 nucleotides: TGTGCCAGCAGCCAAGATTCTACCTTCTCCTACGAGCAGTACTTC.